The source of this TCR beta chain is a study of T cell repertoires in cytomegalovirus infection. Study in general: CMV epitopes that were recently identified and HLA-C-restricted were used alongside well-studied HLA-B-restricted ones. CMV infection together with matching HLA type was indicated by public TCR beta signatures.

The germline V gene has CDR1 LNHDA and CDR2 SQIVND (reference sequence). Trimming removed 10 bases at V and 6 bases at J, with 13 bases between. The CDR3 has 12 residues. Using its own MiXCR run on the reads, TCRdb lists one record per CDR3 protein. Of over 45,000 distinct CDR3 sequences in the sample, around 23% were seen once. Turning to this clonotype: Its antigen is unknown.

The TCR originated in a human donor in good health (CMV status not recorded). Some clones in this sample may be carry-over from other donors' samples. The chain employs TRBV19 and TRBJ2-1; a possible D gene is TRBD2 (6 bases). The sequencing here drew on CD8+ T cells from cultured PBMCs, taken from culture after CMV antigen stimulation. DNA for the CDR3: TGTGCCATGTTAGCGGATGGCAATGAGCAGTTCTTC. It yields the protein CAMLADGNEQFF.